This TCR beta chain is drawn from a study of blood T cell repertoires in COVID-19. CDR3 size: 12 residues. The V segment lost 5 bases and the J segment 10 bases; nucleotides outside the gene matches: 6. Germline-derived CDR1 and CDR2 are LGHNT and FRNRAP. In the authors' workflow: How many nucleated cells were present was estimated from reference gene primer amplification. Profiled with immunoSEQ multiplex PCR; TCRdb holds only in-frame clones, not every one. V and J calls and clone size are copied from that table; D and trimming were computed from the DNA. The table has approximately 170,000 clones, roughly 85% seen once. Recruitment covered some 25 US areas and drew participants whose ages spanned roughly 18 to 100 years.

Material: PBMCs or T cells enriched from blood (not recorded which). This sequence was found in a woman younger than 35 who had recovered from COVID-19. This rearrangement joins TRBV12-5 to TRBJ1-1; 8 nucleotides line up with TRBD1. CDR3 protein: CASGPGTGRAFF. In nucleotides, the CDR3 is TGTGCTAGTGGTCCAGGGACAGGTAGAGCTTTCTTT.